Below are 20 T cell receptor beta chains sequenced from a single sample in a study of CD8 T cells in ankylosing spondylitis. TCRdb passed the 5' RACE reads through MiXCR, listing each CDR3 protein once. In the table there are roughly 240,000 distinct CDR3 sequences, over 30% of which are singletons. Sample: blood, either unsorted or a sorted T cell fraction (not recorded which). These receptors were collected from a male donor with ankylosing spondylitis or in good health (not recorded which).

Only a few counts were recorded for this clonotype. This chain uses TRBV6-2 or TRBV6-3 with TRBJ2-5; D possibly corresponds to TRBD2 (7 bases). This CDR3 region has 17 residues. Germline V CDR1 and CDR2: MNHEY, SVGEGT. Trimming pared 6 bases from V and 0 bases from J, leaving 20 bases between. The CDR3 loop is CASRITGGGPYQETQYF. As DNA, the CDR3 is TGTGCCAGCAGGATAACCGGCGGGGGCCCGTACCAAGAGACCCAGTACTTC.

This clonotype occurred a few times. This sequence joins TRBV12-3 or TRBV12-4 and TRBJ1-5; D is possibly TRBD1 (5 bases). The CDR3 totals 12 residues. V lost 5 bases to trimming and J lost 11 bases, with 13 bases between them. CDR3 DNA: TGTGCCAGCAGTGATCAGGGTATGGCCCAGCATTTT. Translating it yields CASSDQGMAQHF.

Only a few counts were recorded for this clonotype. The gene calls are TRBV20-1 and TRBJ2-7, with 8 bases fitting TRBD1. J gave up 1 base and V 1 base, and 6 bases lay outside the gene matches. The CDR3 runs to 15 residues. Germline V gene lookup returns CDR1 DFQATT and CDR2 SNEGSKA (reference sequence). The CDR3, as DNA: TGCAGTGCTAGAGGACCACAGGGGGATTCCTACGAGCAGTACTTC. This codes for CSARGPQGDSYEQYF.

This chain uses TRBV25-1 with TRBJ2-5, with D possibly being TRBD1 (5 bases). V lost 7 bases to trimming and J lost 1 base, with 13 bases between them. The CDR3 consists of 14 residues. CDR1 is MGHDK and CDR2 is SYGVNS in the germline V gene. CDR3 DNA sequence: TGTGCCAGCACCCACCCAGGGATCCAAGAGACCCAGTACTTC. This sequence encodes CASTHPGIQETQYF.

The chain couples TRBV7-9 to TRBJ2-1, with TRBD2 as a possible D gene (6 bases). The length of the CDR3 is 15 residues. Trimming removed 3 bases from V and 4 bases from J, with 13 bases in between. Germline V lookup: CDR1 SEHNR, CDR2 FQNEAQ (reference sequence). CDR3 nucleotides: TGTGCCAGCAGCTTTGGAGGGGTTGGTTACAATGAGCAGTTCTTC. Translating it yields CASSFGGVGYNEQFF.

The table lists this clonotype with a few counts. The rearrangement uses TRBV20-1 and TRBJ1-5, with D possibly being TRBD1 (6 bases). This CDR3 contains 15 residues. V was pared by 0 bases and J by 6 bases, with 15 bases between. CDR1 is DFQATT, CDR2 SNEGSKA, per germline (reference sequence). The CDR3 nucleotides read TGCAGTGCTAGAGATGTGAGGGGGGCGAGTCAGCCCCAGCATTTT. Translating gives CSARDVRGASQPQHF.

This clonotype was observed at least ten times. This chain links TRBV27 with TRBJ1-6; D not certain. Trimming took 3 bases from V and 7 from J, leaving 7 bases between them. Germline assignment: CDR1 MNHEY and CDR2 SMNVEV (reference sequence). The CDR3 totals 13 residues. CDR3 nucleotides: TGTGCCAGCAGTTTTGAGGGCAATTCACCCCTCCACTTT. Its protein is CASSFEGNSPLHF.

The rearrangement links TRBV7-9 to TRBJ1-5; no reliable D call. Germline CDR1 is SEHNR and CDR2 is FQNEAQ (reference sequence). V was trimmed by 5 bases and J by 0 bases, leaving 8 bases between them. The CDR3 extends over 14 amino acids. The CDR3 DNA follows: TGTGCCAGCAGCAAAAAGGATAGCAATCAGCCCCAGCATTTT. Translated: CASSKKDSNQPQHF.

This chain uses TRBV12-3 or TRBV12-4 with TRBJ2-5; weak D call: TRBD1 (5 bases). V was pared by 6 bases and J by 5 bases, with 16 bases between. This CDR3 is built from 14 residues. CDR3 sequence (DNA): TGTGCCAGCAGCCTCCGCGACAGTTGGGAGACCCAGTACTTC. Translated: CASSLRDSWETQYF.

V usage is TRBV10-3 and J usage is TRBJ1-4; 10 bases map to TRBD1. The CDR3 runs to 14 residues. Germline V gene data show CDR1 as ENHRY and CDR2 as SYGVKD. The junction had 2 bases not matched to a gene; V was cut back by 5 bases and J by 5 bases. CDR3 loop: CAISPGQGNEKLFF. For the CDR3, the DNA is TGTGCCATCAGTCCGGGACAGGGGAATGAAAAACTGTTTTTT.

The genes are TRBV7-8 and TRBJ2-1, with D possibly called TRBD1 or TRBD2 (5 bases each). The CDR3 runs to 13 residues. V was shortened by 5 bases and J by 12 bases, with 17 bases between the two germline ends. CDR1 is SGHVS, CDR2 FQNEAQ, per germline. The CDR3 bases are TGTGCCAGCAGCAACCGGGACGTAGGTGGGCAGTTCTTC. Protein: CASSNRDVGGQFF.

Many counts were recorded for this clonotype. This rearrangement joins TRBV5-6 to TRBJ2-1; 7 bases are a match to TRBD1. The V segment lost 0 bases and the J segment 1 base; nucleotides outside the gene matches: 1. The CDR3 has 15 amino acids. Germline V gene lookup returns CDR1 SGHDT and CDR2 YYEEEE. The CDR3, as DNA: TGTGCCAGCAGCTTGGCCAGGGGGTCCTACAATGAGCAGTTCTTC. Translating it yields CASSLARGSYNEQFF.

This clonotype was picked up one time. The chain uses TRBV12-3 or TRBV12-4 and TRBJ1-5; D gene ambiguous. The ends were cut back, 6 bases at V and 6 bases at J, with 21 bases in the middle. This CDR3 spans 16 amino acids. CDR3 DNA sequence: TGTGCCAGCAGCGCGAACAAGGGCGTAGAGGGTCAGCCCCAGCATTTT. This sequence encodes CASSANKGVEGQPQHF.

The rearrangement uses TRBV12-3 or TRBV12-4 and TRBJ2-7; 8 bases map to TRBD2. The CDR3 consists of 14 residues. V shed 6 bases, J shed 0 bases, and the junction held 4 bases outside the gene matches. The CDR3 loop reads CASRSSGNSYEQYF. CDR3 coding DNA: TGTGCCAGCAGAAGTAGCGGGAACTCCTACGAGCAGTACTTC.

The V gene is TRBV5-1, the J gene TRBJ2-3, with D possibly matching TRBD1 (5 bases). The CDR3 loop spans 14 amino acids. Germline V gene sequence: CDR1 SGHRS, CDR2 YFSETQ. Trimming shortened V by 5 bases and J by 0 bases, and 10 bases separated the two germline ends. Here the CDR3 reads CASRKGPSTDTQYF. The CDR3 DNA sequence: TGCGCCAGCAGAAAGGGGCCTAGCACAGATACGCAGTATTTT. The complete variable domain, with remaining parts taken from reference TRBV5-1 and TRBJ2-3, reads KAGVTQTPRYLIKTRGQQVTLSCSPISGHRSVSWYQQTPGQGLQFLFEYFSETQRNKGNFPGRFSGRQFSNSRSEMNVSTLELGDSALYLCASRKGPSTDTQYFGPGTRLTVL.

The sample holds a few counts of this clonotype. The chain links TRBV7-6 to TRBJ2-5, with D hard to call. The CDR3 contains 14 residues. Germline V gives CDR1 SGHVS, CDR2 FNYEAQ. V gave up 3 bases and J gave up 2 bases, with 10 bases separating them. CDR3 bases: TGTGCCAGCAGCTTCGTTGCGGAACAAGAGACCCAGTACTTC. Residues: CASSFVAEQETQYF.

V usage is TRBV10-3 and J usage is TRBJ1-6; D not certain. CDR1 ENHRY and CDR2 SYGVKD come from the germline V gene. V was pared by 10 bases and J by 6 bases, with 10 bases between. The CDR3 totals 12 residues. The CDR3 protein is CATRAGNSPLHF. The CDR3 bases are TGTGCCACAAGAGCCGGTAATTCACCCCTCCACTTT.

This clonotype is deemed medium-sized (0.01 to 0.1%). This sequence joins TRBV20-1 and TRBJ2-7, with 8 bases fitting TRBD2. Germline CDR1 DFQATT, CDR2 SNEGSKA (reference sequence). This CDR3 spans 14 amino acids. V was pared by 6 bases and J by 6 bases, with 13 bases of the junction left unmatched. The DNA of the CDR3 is TGCAGTGCCCCCCGGGGACTAGGGCTGGGCGAGCAGTACTTC. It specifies CSAPRGLGLGEQYF.

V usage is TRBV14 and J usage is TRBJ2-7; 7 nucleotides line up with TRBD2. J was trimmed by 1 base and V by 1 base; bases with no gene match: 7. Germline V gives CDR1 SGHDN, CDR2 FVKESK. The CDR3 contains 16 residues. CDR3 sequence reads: CASSQVLGEGSYEQYF. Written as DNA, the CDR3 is TGTGCCAGCAGCCAAGTTTTAGGGGAGGGTTCCTACGAGCAGTACTTC. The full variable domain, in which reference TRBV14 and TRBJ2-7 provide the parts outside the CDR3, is EAGVTQFPSHSVIEKGQTVTLRCDPISGHDNLYWYRRVMGKEIKFLLHFVKESKQDESGMPNNRFLAERTGGTYSTLKVQPAELEDSGVYFCASSQVLGEGSYEQYFGPGTRLTVT.

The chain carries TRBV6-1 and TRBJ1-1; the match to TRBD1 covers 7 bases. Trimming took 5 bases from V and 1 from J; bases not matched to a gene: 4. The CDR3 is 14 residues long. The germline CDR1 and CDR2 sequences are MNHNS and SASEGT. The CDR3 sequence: CASSKRTGNTEAFF. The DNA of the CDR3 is TGTGCCAGCAGTAAACGGACAGGGAACACTGAAGCTTTCTTT.